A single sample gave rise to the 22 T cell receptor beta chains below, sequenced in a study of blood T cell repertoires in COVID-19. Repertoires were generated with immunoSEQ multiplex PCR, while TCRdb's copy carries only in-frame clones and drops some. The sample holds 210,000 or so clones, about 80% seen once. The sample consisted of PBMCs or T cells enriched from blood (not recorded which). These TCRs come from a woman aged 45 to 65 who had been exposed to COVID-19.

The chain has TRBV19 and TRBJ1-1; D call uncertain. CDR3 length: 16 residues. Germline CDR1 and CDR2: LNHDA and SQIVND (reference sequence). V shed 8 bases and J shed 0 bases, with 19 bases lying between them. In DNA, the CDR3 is TGTGCCAGTCTTGGGAGGCGCGGCCCAATGAACACTGAAGCTTTCTTT. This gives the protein CASLGRRGPMNTEAFF.

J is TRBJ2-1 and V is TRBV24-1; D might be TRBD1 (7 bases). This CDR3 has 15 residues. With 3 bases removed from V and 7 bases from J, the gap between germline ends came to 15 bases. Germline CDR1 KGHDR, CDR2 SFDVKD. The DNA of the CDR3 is TGTGCCACCAGTGATCTAGAACAGGGGAGGAATGAGCAGTTCTTC. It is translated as CATSDLEQGRNEQFF.

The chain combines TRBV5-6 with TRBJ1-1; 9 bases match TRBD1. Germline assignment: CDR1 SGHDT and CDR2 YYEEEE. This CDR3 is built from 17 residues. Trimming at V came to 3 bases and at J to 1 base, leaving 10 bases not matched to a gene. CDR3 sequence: CASSSPGQGFWNTEAFF. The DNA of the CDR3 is TGTGCCAGCAGCTCTCCGGGACAGGGTTTTTGGAACACTGAAGCTTTCTTT.

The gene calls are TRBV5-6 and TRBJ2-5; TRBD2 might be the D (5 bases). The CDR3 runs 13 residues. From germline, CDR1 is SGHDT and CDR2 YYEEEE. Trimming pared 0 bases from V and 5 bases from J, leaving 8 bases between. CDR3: CASSLVRGETQYF. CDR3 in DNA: TGTGCCAGCAGCTTGGTTAGAGGGGAGACCCAGTACTTC.

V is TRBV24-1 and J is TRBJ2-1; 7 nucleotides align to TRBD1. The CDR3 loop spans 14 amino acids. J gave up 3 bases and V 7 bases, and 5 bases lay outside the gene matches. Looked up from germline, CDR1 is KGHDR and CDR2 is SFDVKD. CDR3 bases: TGTGCCACCAGGCCGGGACAGCGCTACAATGAGCAGTTCTTC. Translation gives CATRPGQRYNEQFF.

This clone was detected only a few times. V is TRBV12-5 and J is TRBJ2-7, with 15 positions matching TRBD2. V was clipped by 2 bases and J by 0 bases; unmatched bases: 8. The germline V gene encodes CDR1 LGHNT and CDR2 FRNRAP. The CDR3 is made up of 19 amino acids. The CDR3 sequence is CASGLSRGLAGGSSYEQYF. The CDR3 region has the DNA TGTGCTAGTGGTTTGTCACGGGGACTAGCGGGGGGAAGCTCCTACGAGCAGTACTTC.

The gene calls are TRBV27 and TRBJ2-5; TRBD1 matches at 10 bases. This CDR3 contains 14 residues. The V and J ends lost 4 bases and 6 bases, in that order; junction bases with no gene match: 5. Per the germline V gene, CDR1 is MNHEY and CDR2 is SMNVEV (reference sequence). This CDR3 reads CASSSGQGLQTQYF. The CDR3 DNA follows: TGTGCCAGCAGTTCGGGACAGGGGTTGCAGACCCAGTACTTC.

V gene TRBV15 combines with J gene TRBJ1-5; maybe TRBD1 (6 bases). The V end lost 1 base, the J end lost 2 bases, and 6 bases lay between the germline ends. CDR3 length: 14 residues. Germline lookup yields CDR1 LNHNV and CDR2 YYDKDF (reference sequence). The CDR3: CATSRAGGNQPQHF. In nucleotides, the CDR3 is TGTGCCACCAGCAGAGCAGGGGGCAATCAGCCCCAGCATTTT.

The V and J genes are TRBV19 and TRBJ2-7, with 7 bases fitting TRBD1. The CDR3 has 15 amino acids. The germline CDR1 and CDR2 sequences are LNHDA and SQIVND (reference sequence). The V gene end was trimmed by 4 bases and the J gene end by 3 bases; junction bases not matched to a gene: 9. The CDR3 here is CASSTVGTALYEQYF. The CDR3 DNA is TGTGCCAGTAGTACCGTCGGGACAGCTCTCTACGAGCAGTACTTC.

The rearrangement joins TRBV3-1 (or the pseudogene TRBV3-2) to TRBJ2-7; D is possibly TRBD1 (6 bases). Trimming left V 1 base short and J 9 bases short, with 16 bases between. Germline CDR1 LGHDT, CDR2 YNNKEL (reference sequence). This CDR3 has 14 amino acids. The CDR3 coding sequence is TGTGCCAGCAGCCAAGGGGGACATGGTATGGGGCAGTACTTC. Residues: CASSQGGHGMGQYF.

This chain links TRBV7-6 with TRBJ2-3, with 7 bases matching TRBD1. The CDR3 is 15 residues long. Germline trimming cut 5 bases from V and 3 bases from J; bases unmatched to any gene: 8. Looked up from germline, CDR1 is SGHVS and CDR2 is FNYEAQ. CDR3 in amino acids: CASSPRGQTTDTQYF. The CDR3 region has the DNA TGTGCCAGCAGCCCCCGGGGACAGACTACAGATACGCAGTATTTT.

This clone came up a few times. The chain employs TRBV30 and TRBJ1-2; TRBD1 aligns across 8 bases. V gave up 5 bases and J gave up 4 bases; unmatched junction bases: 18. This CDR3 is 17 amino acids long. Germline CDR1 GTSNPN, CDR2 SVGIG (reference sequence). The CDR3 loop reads CAWGSGTGPVGGYGYTF. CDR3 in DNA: TGTGCCTGGGGCTCCGGGACAGGCCCCGTCGGGGGCTATGGCTACACCTTC. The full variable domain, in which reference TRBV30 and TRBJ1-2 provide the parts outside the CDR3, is SQTIHQWPATLVQPVGSPLSLECTVEGTSNPNLYWYRQAAGRGLQLLFYSVGIGQISSEVPQNLSASRPQDRQFILSSKKLLLSDSGFYLCAWGSGTGPVGGYGYTFGSGTRLTVV.

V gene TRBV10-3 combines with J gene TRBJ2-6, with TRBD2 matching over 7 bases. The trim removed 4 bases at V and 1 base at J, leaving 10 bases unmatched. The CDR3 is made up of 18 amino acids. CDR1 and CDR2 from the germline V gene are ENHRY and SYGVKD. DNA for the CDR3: TGTGCCATCAGTGGCCGGGAGGACGGGCCGTCTGGGGCCAACGTCCTGACTTTC. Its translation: CAISGREDGPSGANVLTF.

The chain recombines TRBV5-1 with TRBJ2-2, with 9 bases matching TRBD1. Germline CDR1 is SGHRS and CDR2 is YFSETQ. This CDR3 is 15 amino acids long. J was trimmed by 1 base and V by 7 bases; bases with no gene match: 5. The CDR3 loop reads CASSDRGGNTGELFF. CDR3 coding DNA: TGCGCCAGCTCGGACAGGGGAGGGAACACCGGGGAGCTGTTTTTT. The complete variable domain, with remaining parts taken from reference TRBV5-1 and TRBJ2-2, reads KAGVTQTPRYLIKTRGQQVTLSCSPISGHRSVSWYQQTPGQGLQFLFEYFSETQRNKGNFPGRFSGRQFSNSRSEMNVSTLELGDSALYLCASSDRGGNTGELFFGEGSRLTVL.

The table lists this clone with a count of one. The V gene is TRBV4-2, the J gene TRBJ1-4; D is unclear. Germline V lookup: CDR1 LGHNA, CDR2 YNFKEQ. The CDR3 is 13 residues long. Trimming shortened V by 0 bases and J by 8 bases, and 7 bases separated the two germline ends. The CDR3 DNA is TGTGCCAGCAGCCAAGATTTGCGGGAAAAACTGTTTTTT. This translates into CASSQDLREKLFF.

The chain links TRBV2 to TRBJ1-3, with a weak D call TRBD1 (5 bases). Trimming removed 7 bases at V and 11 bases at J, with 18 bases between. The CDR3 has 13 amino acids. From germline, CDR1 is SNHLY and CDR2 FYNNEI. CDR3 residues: CASTRLGGMPIYF. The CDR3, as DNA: TGTGCCAGCACACGCTTGGGGGGGATGCCCATATATTTT.

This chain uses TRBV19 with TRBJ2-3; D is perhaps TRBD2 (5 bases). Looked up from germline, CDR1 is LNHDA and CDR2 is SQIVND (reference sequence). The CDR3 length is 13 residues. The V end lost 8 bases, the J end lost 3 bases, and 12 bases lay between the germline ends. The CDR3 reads CASRGLLTDTQYF. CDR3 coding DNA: TGTGCCAGTCGCGGACTTTTAACAGATACGCAGTATTTT.

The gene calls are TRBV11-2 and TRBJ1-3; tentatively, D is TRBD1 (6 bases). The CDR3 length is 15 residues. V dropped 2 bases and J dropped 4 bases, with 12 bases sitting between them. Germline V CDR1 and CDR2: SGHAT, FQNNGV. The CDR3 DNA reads TGTGCCAGCAGCTTAAATAGGGGACAAGGAAACACCATATATTTT. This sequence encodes CASSLNRGQGNTIYF.

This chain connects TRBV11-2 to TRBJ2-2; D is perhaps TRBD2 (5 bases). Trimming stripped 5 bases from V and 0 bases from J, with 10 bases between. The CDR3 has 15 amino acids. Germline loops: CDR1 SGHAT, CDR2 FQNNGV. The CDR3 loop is CASSRRQSNTGELFF. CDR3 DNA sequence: TGTGCCAGCAGCCGGAGGCAGTCGAACACCGGGGAGCTGTTTTTT.

CDR3: CASSQGVGVGEQFF. The CDR3 DNA reads TGTGCCAGCAGCCAAGGCGTAGGGGTAGGAGAGCAGTTCTTC. The chain couples TRBV3-1 (or the pseudogene TRBV3-2) to TRBJ2-1, with D possibly TRBD1 on 5 matching bases. CDR1 and CDR2 from the germline V gene are LGHDT and YNNKEL (reference sequence). CDR3 length: 14 residues. With 1 base removed from V and 10 bases from J, the gap between germline ends came to 14 bases.

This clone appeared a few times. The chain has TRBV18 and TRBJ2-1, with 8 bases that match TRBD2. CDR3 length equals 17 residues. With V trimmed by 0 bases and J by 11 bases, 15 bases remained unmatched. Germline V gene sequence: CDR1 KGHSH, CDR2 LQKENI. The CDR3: CASSPPSRGGQGGKQFF. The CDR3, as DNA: TGTGCCAGCTCACCACCCTCTCGGGGGGGCCAGGGTGGTAAGCAGTTCTTC. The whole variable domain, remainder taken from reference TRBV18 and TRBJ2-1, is NAGVMQNPRHLVRRRGQEARLRCSPMKGHSHVYWYRQLPEEGLKFMVYLQKENIIDESGMPKERFSAEFPKEGPSILRIQQVVRGDSAAYFCASSPPSRGGQGGKQFFGPGTRLTVL.

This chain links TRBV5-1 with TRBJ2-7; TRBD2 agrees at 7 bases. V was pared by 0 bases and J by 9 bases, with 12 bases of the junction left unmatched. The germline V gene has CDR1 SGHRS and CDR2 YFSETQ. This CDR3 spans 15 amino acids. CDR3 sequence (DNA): TGCGCCAGCAGCTTGGACCCTCTGGGAGGGAATGGGCAGTACTTC. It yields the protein CASSLDPLGGNGQYF.